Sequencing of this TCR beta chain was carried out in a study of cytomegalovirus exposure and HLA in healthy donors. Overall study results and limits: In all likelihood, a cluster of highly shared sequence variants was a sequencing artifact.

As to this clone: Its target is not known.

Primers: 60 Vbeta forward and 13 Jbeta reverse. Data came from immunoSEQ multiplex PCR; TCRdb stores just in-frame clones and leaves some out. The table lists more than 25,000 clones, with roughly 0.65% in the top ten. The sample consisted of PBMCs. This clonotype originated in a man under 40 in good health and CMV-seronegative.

DNA of the CDR3: TGTGCCAGCACCCCCGTCGTAGGGGACACTGAAGCTTTCTTT. Amino acid sequence: CASTPVVGDTEAFF. The rearrangement joins TRBV27 to TRBJ1-1; tentatively, D is TRBD1 (5 bases). The germline CDR1 and CDR2 sequences are MNHEY and SMNVEV (reference sequence). CDR3 length: 14 amino acids. Trimming removed 7 bases at V and 3 bases at J, with 15 bases between.